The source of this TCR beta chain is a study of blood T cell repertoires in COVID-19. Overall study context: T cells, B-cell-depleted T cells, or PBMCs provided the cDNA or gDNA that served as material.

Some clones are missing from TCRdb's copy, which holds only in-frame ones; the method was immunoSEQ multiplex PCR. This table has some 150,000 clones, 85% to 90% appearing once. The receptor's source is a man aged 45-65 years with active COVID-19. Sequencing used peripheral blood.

The CDR3: CASSLVGGTSPGELFF. CDR3 nucleotide sequence: TGTGCCAGCAGCTTAGTGGGAGGGACTAGCCCCGGGGAGCTGTTTTTT. The rearrangement joins TRBV7-2 to TRBJ2-2; 9 bases line up with TRBD2. The junction had 6 bases not matched to a gene; V was cut back by 1 base and J by 6 bases. The CDR3 runs 16 residues. CDR1 is SGHTA, CDR2 FQGNSA, per germline.